Included here is one TCR beta chain sequence, with context. These data belong to a study of T cell responses to AZD1222 COVID-19 vaccine. The CDR3 is made up of 15 amino acids. V lost 6 bases and J lost 6, with 18 bases in between. Germline V gives CDR1 LGHNA, CDR2 YNFKEQ. This table comes from immunoSEQ multiplex PCR, and its TCRdb copy is limited to in-frame clones, with some not included. The repertoire holds more than 85,000 clones, with 70% to 90% as singletons. This TCR was sampled from an adult who received the AZD1222 COVID-19 vaccine. The sample here was peripheral blood, taken 28 days after the second AZD1222 dose. The rearrangement uses TRBV4-2 and TRBJ1-5; possible D gene TRBD1, 5 bases. CDR3 nucleotide sequence: TGTGCCAGCAGGGGGACTGCGGGGGAGGGTCAGCCCCAGCATTTT. Amino acids: CASRGTAGEGQPQHF.